This T cell receptor beta chain was captured by sequencing in a study of blood T cell repertoires in COVID-19. Study context: There were acute and convalescent COVID-19 samples, and they came from the United States, Italy and Spain. PBMCs, B-cell-depleted T cells, or T cells provided the cDNA or gDNA that made up the material.

Source study methods: Amplified reference gene primers provided the basis for estimating nucleated cell counts. TCRdb's copy holds only in-frame clones and misses some; the assay was immunoSEQ multiplex PCR. Clone size and V and J calls were adopted from that table, with D and trimming inferred from the DNA. This table holds about 260,000 clones, about 85% found once. Germline values: CDR1 SGHTA, CDR2 FQGNSA. The CDR3 loop spans 14 amino acids. V gave up 5 bases and J gave up 4 bases; unmatched junction bases: 6. This TCR came from a young man with active or convalescent COVID-19. Sequencing input: peripheral blood. This sequence joins TRBV7-2 and TRBJ2-7, with TRBD1 matching over 9 bases. CDR3 loop: CASSPQDRGYEQYF. CDR3 DNA: TGTGCCAGCAGCCCCCAAGACAGGGGGTACGAGCAGTACTTC. The whole variable domain, remainder taken from reference TRBV7-2 and TRBJ2-7, is GAGVSQSPSNKVTEKGKDVELRCDPISGHTALYWYRQSLGQGLEFLIYFQGNSAPDKSGLPSDRFSAERTGGSVSTLTIQRTQQEDSAVYLCASSPQDRGYEQYFGPGTRLTVT.